This TCR beta chain was sequenced in a study of cytomegalovirus exposure and HLA in healthy donors. Study-wide points: Previously analyzed data showed that most TCR beta V segments were productive at a frequency of about 87% or about 30%. Specificity of a few CMV-associated chains for CMV antigens was verified in vitro. Later analysis identified 15,000 to 20,000 TCR beta sequences associated with HLA alleles, using a false discovery rate threshold of 0.05.

Each donor's status was that of a healthy bone marrow donor. This PCR relied on a set of 60 Vbeta primers and 13 Jbeta primers. The table came from immunoSEQ multiplex PCR; TCRdb's copy has only in-frame clones and leaves some out. The sample yields around 180,000 clones, over 60% seen once. CDR1 and CDR2 (germline): SEHNR, FQNEAQ (reference sequence). The V and J ends lost 2 bases and 1 base respectively, with 11 bases between them. The CDR3 consists of 15 residues. This clone was counted a few times. The antigen remains undetermined. The sequencing input was PBMCs. The source is a girl aged 5-17 years in good health and CMV-seronegative. This chain joins TRBV7-9 and TRBJ1-1, with a weak D call TRBD1 (5 bases). CDR3: CASSLSGGGNTEAFF. The CDR3 region has the DNA TGTGCCAGCAGCTTAAGTGGGGGGGGGAACACTGAAGCTTTCTTT.